One sample yielded the 11 T cell receptor beta chains listed below, sequenced in a study of blood T cells in healthy people across ages. For the second PCR, which ran for about 7 to 11 cycles, a sample-barcoded 5' primer and a J-beta primer mix were used. TCRdb called the 5' RACE reads again in MiXCR, with one record for every CDR3 protein. The sample records 550,000 to 800,000 distinct CDR3 sequences, under 25% being singletons. The source material was blood. The receptors originated from a man aged 65-85 years in good health.

The V call is TRBV5-1, the J call TRBJ2-5; 10 positions match TRBD2. The better agreement between TRBJ2-1 and the DNA end casts doubt on the J call. CDR1 is SGHRS and CDR2 is YFSETQ in the germline V gene. The CDR3 totals 15 residues. CDR3 DNA: TGCGCCAGCAGCCCCCTAGCGGGAGTACAAAATGAGCAGTTCTTC. As protein: CASSPLAGVQNEQFF.

This clonotype was seen more than once but under ten times. The chain couples TRBV29-1 to TRBJ2-1, with 7 bases lining up with TRBD2. The CDR3 consists of 13 residues. After removal of 3 bases from V and 3 bases from J, the junction contained 2 bases not matched to a gene. Germline loops: CDR1 SQVTM, CDR2 ANQGSEA. The CDR3 here is CSVDGTNYNEQFF. DNA for the CDR3: TGCAGCGTTGACGGGACTAACTACAATGAGCAGTTCTTC.

This clonotype was counted between two and nine times. This chain uses TRBV27 with TRBJ2-7, with D perhaps matching TRBD2 (6 bases). This CDR3 region has 15 residues. CDR1 and CDR2 (germline): MNHEY, SMNVEV (reference sequence). The germline V and J ends were trimmed by 5 bases and 3 bases, with 17 bases remaining between them. The CDR3 region is CASSPIGTRNYEQYF. The DNA for the CDR3 is TGTGCCAGCAGTCCTATCGGGACTCGGAACTACGAGCAGTACTTC.

This chain connects TRBV6-2 or TRBV6-3 to TRBJ2-3, with TRBD2 matching over 7 bases. CDR3 length equals 16 residues. The junction had 5 bases not matched to a gene; V was cut back by 2 bases and J by 0 bases. The germline V gene encodes CDR1 MNHEY and CDR2 SVGEGT. The CDR3 sequence is CASSYVSGTSTDTQYF. CDR3 in DNA: TGTGCCAGCAGTTACGTAAGCGGGACTAGCACAGATACGCAGTATTTT.

This clonotype has only a few counts. CDR3 region: CASRIRCEQYF. The CDR3 nucleotides read TGTGCCAGCAGGATAAGATGCGAGCAGTACTTC. The chain is built from TRBV28 and TRBJ2-7; no clear D gene. Germline CDR1 and CDR2: MDHEN and SYDVKM. V lost 6 bases to trimming and J lost 6 bases, with 9 bases between them. The CDR3 totals 11 residues. The whole variable domain, filled in from reference TRBV28 and TRBJ2-7, reads DVKVTQSSRYLVKRTGEKVFLECVQDMDHENMFWYRQDPGLGLRLIYFSYDVKMKEKGDIPEGYSVSREKKERFSLILESASTNQTSMYLCASRIRCEQYFGPGTRLTVT.

The chain uses TRBV3-1 and TRBJ1-5; D gene uncertain. The CDR3 extends over 13 amino acids. In germline, CDR1 is LGHDT, CDR2 YNNKEL (reference sequence). Between the trimmed V and J ends, which lost 0 bases and 5 bases, there was a span of 5 bases. CDR3 sequence: CASSQDSHQPQHF. In DNA, the CDR3 is TGTGCCAGCAGCCAAGACTCCCATCAGCCCCAGCATTTT.

The J gene is TRBJ2-1, the V gene TRBV6-2 or TRBV6-3; D is uncertain. The closer fit of TRBJ2-7 to the DNA end suggests the J call may be wrong. Germline-derived CDR1 and CDR2 are MNHEY and SVGEGT. The CDR3 has 15 residues. In DNA form, the CDR3 reads TGTGCCAGCAGTTACTCCCTTATTGCTGACTACGAGCAGTACTTC. It is translated as CASSYSLIADYEQYF.

The table lists this clonotype with a few counts. The chain is built from TRBV4-1 and TRBJ2-2; TRBD1 aligns across 7 bases. The length of the CDR3 is 17 residues. V lost 0 bases, J lost 0 bases, and 4 bases stayed unmatched. From germline, CDR1 is MGHRA and CDR2 YSYEKL. The CDR3 DNA follows: TGCGCCAGCAGCCAAGATTCTCAGGGGGCGAACACCGGGGAGCTGTTTTTT. Protein: CASSQDSQGANTGELFF.

The chain combines TRBV20-1 with TRBJ1-1; D is possibly TRBD1 (6 bases). V was cut by 8 bases and J by 0 bases, with 16 bases left in between. This CDR3 spans 14 amino acids. CDR1 and CDR2 from the germline V gene are DFQATT and SNEGSKA (reference sequence). The CDR3 sequence: CSTNSGAMNTEAFF. Here the CDR3 DNA reads TGCAGTACTAACTCAGGGGCCATGAACACTGAAGCTTTCTTT.

The chain couples TRBV28 to TRBJ2-4, with unresolved D. Germline V gene lookup returns CDR1 MDHEN and CDR2 SYDVKM. V lost 2 bases and J 0 bases, leaving 11 bases between the germline ends. The CDR3 sequence is 16 residues long. CDR3 sequence: CASSLDPLGAKNIQYF. The CDR3 DNA reads TGTGCCAGCAGTTTAGATCCCCTCGGAGCCAAAAACATTCAGTACTTC.

Regarding this clonotype: A single base separates this from a much larger clone, so it may be a read error. The chain couples TRBV2 to TRBJ2-5; D possibly corresponds to TRBD1 (6 bases). The tail of the sequence fits TRBJ2-7 better, so the J call may be wrong. The CDR3 is 12 residues long. Germline values: CDR1 SNHLY, CDR2 FYNNEI. CDR3 DNA: TGTGCCAGCAACCGGGACAACTACGAGCAGTACTTC. Protein: CASNRDNYEQYF.